This entry features one TCR beta chain sequence. As yet, its antigen is unknown. TCRdb fed the reads into MiXCR, producing one record per CDR3 protein. This repertoire shows 750,000 to 900,000 distinct CDR3 sequences, about 29% found once; its top ten account for roughly 13%. The data originate from a study of T cell repertoires in cytomegalovirus infection. As for the study in general: Carrying CMV and the relevant HLA type showed in public TCR beta signatures.

Study results and caveats: Summed frequency of public TCR beta families distinguished CMV carriers with the relevant HLA. CMV-specific TCR beta clonotypes restricted by HLA-C were the ones dominating the ex vivo response.

The V and J ends lost 5 bases and 4 bases, in that order; junction bases with no gene match: 8. CDR3 length equals 16 residues. CDR1 and CDR2 (germline): LGHNA, YNFKEQ. Sequences were derived from cultured CD8+ T cells from PBMCs, sampled from culture after CMV antigen stimulation. The chain uses TRBV4-2 and TRBJ1-1; TRBD1 agrees at 12 bases. This receptor was identified in a human donor in good health (CMV status not recorded). Some clones in this sample may be carry-over from other donors' samples. In nucleotides, the CDR3 is TGTGCCAGCAGCTACAGGGACAGGGGGCTGAGCACTGAAGCTTTCTTT. Translated: CASSYRDRGLSTEAFF.